The clone carrying this T cell receptor (beta chain) was recorded at least ten times. What it recognizes is unknown. This CDR3 has 17 residues. Looked up from germline, CDR1 is LNHDA and CDR2 is SQIVND (reference sequence). V shed 4 bases and J shed 5 bases, with 21 bases lying between them. These data come from a study of T cell repertoires in cytomegalovirus infection. Background on the study: The public TCR beta signatures pointed to both CMV infection and matching HLA type.

TCRdb redid the calling of the reads with MiXCR, one entry per CDR3 protein. The sample contains roughly 120,000 distinct CDR3 sequences, around 10% of which appear only once. Study-wide points: What dominated the ex vivo response were HLA-C-restricted CMV-specific TCR beta clonotypes.

Sequenced sample: PBMCs, sequenced either directly or after in vitro stimulation (not recorded which). V gene TRBV19 combines with J gene TRBJ1-5, with D possibly being TRBD1 (6 bases). This clonotype was obtained from a human donor in good health (CMV status not recorded). Some clones in this sample may be carry-over from other donors' samples. This CDR3 reads CASSTLDWDKPDQPQHF. CDR3 sequence (DNA): TGTGCCAGTAGTACGCTCGACTGGGACAAGCCAGATCAGCCCCAGCATTTT.